The 20 T cell receptor beta chains in this list originate from one sample, sequenced in a study of breast tumors, draining lymph nodes, adjacent tissues. TCRdb itself ran the multiplex PCR reads through MiXCR, one entry per CDR3 protein. The profile shows 83,000 or so distinct CDR3 sequences, about 21% of them singletons. Axillary draining lymph nodes of breast cancer patients supplied the node samples. The sequencing sample was made of axillary lymph node tissue. All receptors come from a female donor with breast cancer. Some clones in this sample may be carry-over from other donors' samples.

This clonotype was seen at least ten times. This rearrangement joins TRBV5-1 to TRBJ1-2; D is perhaps TRBD1 (6 bases). Germline V gene data show CDR1 as SGHRS and CDR2 as YFSETQ. The CDR3 runs 16 residues. The V end lost 0 bases, the J end lost 2 bases, and 14 bases lay between the germline ends. The CDR3 reads CASSLEAGALNYGYTF. For the CDR3, the DNA is TGCGCCAGCAGCTTGGAGGCAGGGGCGCTGAACTATGGCTACACCTTC.

Note on this clonotype: This may arise from a read error, as a much more abundant clone is one base away. This sequence joins TRBV7-7 and TRBJ2-5, with TRBD2 identical over 7 bases. This CDR3 comprises 16 residues. CDR1 SSHAT and CDR2 FNYEAQ come from the germline V gene (reference sequence). In DNA, the CDR3 is TGTGCTAGCAGCTGGGGGGGGTCTAGCGGCCAAGAGACCCAGCACTTC. Encoded protein: CASSWGGSSGQETQHF.

This clonotype was observed a single time. The CDR3 reads CASGRTMNTEAFF. The DNA of the CDR3 is TGTGCCAGTGGTAGGACAATGAACACTGAAGCTTTCTTT. This sequence joins TRBV19 and TRBJ1-1; the D gene is possibly TRBD1 (5 bases). Deletions cut 8 bases from V and 0 bases from J, with 10 bases between. This CDR3 is built from 13 residues. Germline V gene lookup returns CDR1 LNHDA and CDR2 SQIVND (reference sequence).

The chain uses TRBV2 and TRBJ2-7, with D tentatively TRBD1 (6 bases). Trimming shortened V by 4 bases and J by 1 base, and 11 bases separated the two germline ends. The CDR3 loop spans 14 amino acids. Germline CDR1 reads SNHLY; CDR2 reads FYNNEI. The CDR3, as DNA: TGTGCCAGCAGTGTGTCCACAGGGTCCTACGAGCAGTACTTC. It specifies CASSVSTGSYEQYF.

This clonotype was seen a handful of times. One junction end does not reproduce the germline sequence, and a read error may be involved. This CDR3 reads CVSSLDGMNTGELFF. The CDR3 DNA reads TGCGTCAGCAGCTTGGACGGGATGAACACCGGGGAGCTGTTTTTT. The genes are TRBV5-1 and TRBJ2-2, with D perhaps matching TRBD2 (5 bases). The germline V gene has CDR1 SGHRS and CDR2 YFSETQ. This CDR3 region has 15 residues. Variable domain in full (rest from reference TRBV5-1 and TRBJ2-2): KAGVTQTPRYLIKTRGQQVTLSCSPISGHRSVSWYQQTPGQGLQFLFEYFSETQRNKGNFPGRFSGRQFSNSRSEMNVSTLELGDSALYLCVSSLDGMNTGELFFGEGSRLTVL.

This clonotype has a count of ten or more. The chain carries TRBV19 and TRBJ2-7; D is perhaps TRBD2 (5 bases). This CDR3 is built from 13 residues. Trimming removed 10 bases at V and 5 bases at J, with 18 bases between. Germline CDR1 and CDR2: LNHDA and SQIVND (reference sequence). The CDR3, as DNA: TGTGCCACCGCCCAACGGGGAGACCACGAGCAGTACTTC. Protein sequence: CATAQRGDHEQYF.

In this sample, this clonotype turned up many times. The chain uses TRBV4-1 and TRBJ2-3; unclear D gene. CDR3 length: 13 amino acids. Trimming left V 1 base short and J 2 bases short, with 4 bases between. Germline values: CDR1 MGHRA, CDR2 YSYEKL. The CDR3 region is CASSQGPTDTQYF. CDR3 nucleotide sequence: TGCGCCAGCAGCCAAGGGCCCACAGATACGCAGTATTTT.

With respect to this clonotype: A much larger clonotype is one base distant, so this may be a read error. The rearrangement links TRBV4-3 to TRBJ2-7; 8 bases are a match to TRBD1. Losses at the gene ends were 4 bases for V and 2 bases for J; bases not matched to a gene: 16. This CDR3 is built from 18 residues. Looked up from germline, CDR1 is LGHNA and CDR2 is YSLEER. The DNA of the CDR3 is TGCGCCAGCAGCCGGGAATGGGGGCGACAGGGGTGGACCTACGAGCAGTACTTC. The encoded protein is CASSREWGRQGWTYEQYF.

The chain couples TRBV28 to TRBJ2-1, with TRBD2 matching 11 bases. Germline V gene data show CDR1 as MDHEN and CDR2 as SYDVKM. This CDR3 has 15 residues. V gave up 5 bases and J gave up 6 bases; unmatched junction bases: 6. The CDR3, as DNA: TGTGCCAGCAGTGCCCCGGGACTAGCGGTCAATGAGCAGTTCTTC. Amino acids: CASSAPGLAVNEQFF.

A remark on this clonotype: A clone one base away is much larger, so this may be a read error. This sequence joins TRBV20-1 and TRBJ1-3; no firm D call. Trimming took off 5 bases at V and 11 bases at J, with 13 bases between the two ends. This CDR3 region has 11 residues. Germline V gene sequence: CDR1 DFQATT, CDR2 SNEGSKA (reference sequence). The CDR3 DNA reads as TGCAGTGCTCCGAATTACGACTCCATATATTTT. Amino acids: CSAPNYDSIYF.

With respect to this clonotype: Given a much more abundant clone one base away, this may be a read error. V gene TRBV19 combines with J gene TRBJ2-1; TRBD2 matches 11 bases. Germline V CDR1 and CDR2: LNHDA, SQIVND (reference sequence). CDR3 length: 16 amino acids. The CDR3 region is CASSIPGLAVLNERFF. CDR3 DNA sequence: TGTGCCAGTAGTATACCGGGACTAGCGGTTCTCAATGAGCGGTTCTTC.

In its sample, this clonotype was seen many times. CDR3 amino acids: CASSKGVGKRVYNEQFF. CDR3 in DNA: TGTGCCAGTAGTAAGGGGGTCGGGAAAAGAGTATACAATGAGCAGTTCTTC. The rearrangement uses TRBV19 and TRBJ2-1; TRBD1 is a possible D gene (6 bases). The germline V and J ends were trimmed by 4 bases and 4 bases, with 20 bases remaining between them. The CDR3 spans 17 residues. The germline V gene has CDR1 LNHDA and CDR2 SQIVND (reference sequence).

At least ten counts were recorded for this clonotype. The chain combines TRBV7-2 with TRBJ1-2; weak D call: TRBD1 (5 bases). The V end was cut by 4 bases, the J end by 4 bases, with 19 bases between. The length of the CDR3 is 16 residues. Germline V gene data show CDR1 as SGHTA and CDR2 as FQGNSA. The CDR3 bases are TGTGCCAGCAGCTCCGAAGAAGGGGAAAGAATCTATGGCTACACCTTC. Translating it yields CASSSEEGERIYGYTF.

This clonotype was seen repeatedly, ten times or more. CDR3 in amino acids: CSASFGQVNEKLFF. The CDR3, as DNA: TGCAGTGCTAGTTTCGGACAGGTGAATGAAAAACTGTTTTTT. This rearrangement joins TRBV20-1 to TRBJ1-4; TRBD1 matches 7 bases. Germline V CDR1 and CDR2: DFQATT, SNEGSKA (reference sequence). The trim removed 3 bases at V and 5 bases at J, leaving 6 bases unmatched. The CDR3 spans 14 residues.

This clonotype was counted many times. The V call is TRBV20-1, the J call TRBJ2-7; D remains unclear. The germline V gene encodes CDR1 DFQATT and CDR2 SNEGSKA (reference sequence). V dropped 3 bases and J dropped 5 bases, with 14 bases sitting between them. CDR3 length: 13 residues. CDR3 region: CSARGSSWHEQYF. CDR3 sequence (DNA): TGCAGTGCTAGGGGATCCTCTTGGCACGAGCAGTACTTC.

In its sample, this clonotype was seen many times. The DNA of the CDR3 is TGTGCCAGCACCGGGACTAGCGGGACGAAACGGCTGTTTTTT. As protein: CASTGTSGTKRLFF. V is TRBV5-6 and J is TRBJ2-2; 13 bases map to TRBD2. In germline, CDR1 is SGHDT, CDR2 YYEEEE. The CDR3 length is 14 residues. J lost 13 bases, V lost 6 bases, and 9 bases had no gene match.

This clonotype came up many times. The rearrangement joins TRBV2 to TRBJ2-2; D remains ambiguous. There are 15 residues in the CDR3. V lost 2 bases and J 5 bases, leaving 12 bases between the germline ends. CDR1 SNHLY and CDR2 FYNNEI come from the germline V gene. This CDR3 reads CASSETGMETGELFF. As DNA, the CDR3 is TGTGCCAGCAGTGAAACGGGCATGGAGACCGGGGAGCTGTTTTTT.

Worth noting for this clonotype: A read error may produce the germline difference seen at one junction end. The rearrangement links TRBV10-2 to TRBJ2-7; D is ambiguous. The length of the CDR3 is 15 residues. CDR1 is WSHSY, CDR2 SAAADI, per germline. The CDR3 coding sequence is TGCGCCGGCAGTGAGTCTAGGGCTCTTTACTACGAGCAGTACTTC. Translation: CAGSESRALYYEQYF.

Remarks on this clonotype: This could be a read error, since a much larger clone is one nucleotide away. The genes are TRBV20-1 and TRBJ2-2; 11 bases agree with TRBD2. J was trimmed by 4 bases and V by 1 base; bases with no gene match: 5. Germline V CDR1 and CDR2: DFQATT, SNEGSKA (reference sequence). The CDR3 is made up of 16 amino acids. The CDR3 region is CSARVSGRAVTGELFF. The CDR3 DNA follows: TGCAGTGCTAGAGTTAGCGGGAGGGCGGTCACCGGGGAGCTGTTTTTT.

This clonotype was counted many times. The V and J genes are TRBV20-1 and TRBJ2-1; 9 positions match TRBD2. The CDR3 runs to 15 residues. Germline CDR1 DFQATT, CDR2 SNEGSKA (reference sequence). The V segment lost 6 bases and the J segment 4 bases; nucleotides outside the gene matches: 10. In nucleotides, the CDR3 is TGCAGTGCCATCCCCCTAGCGGGAAGTTACAATGAGCAGTTCTTC. This gives the protein CSAIPLAGSYNEQFF.